Presented here are 22 T cell receptor beta chains from one specimen sequenced in a study of Graves' ophthalmopathy and Graves' hyperthyroidism. Amplification of the TCR beta CDR3 regions used RNA transcripts (as template). RT-PCR in the first round used HTBI primers; a second-round multiplex PCR followed. TCRdb called the multiplex PCR reads again in MiXCR, with one record for every CDR3 protein. The sample contains 340,000 or so distinct CDR3 sequences, 17% of which appear only once. Sequencing was carried out using peripheral blood. Source of these receptors: an adult man with Graves' ophthalmopathy.

This clonotype occurred many times. The chain joins TRBV2 to TRBJ1-5, with 7 bases lining up with TRBD1. The length of the CDR3 is 13 residues. J lost 7 bases, V lost 5 bases, and 5 bases had no gene match. The germline V gene has CDR1 SNHLY and CDR2 FYNNEI. The CDR3 coding sequence is TGTGCCAGCAGTAATAACAGGGGACAGCCCCAGCATTTT. Protein product: CASSNNRGQPQHF.

This chain connects TRBV3-1 to TRBJ2-7; D not resolved. Per germline, CDR1 LGHDT and CDR2 YNNKEL (reference sequence). Trimming pared 5 bases from V and 0 bases from J, leaving 11 bases between. The CDR3 covers 14 residues. The CDR3 spells CASSLRLSSYEQYF. The CDR3 nucleotides read TGTGCCAGCAGCTTGAGATTGAGCTCCTACGAGCAGTACTTC.

This chain links TRBV28 with TRBJ2-7; tentatively, D is TRBD2 (5 bases). The CDR3 length is 14 residues. Trimming removed 3 bases at V and 3 bases at J, with 12 bases between. CDR1 and CDR2 from the germline V gene are MDHEN and SYDVKM. This CDR3 is CASSFIGVRYEQYF. For the CDR3, the DNA is TGTGCCAGCAGTTTTATCGGGGTACGCTACGAGCAGTACTTC.

This clonotype came up many times. This chain links TRBV2 with TRBJ1-1; 10 bases are shared with TRBD1. The V segment lost 10 bases and the J segment 3 bases; nucleotides outside the gene matches: 5. This CDR3 is built from 13 residues. The V gene's germline CDR1 is SNHLY and CDR2 FYNNEI. CDR3 DNA: TGTGCCACGACAGGGGGCGAGTACACTGAAGCTTTCTTT. Residues: CATTGGEYTEAFF.

This clonotype was seen repeatedly, ten times or more. The chain is built from TRBV3-1 and TRBJ1-2; D is unresolved. This CDR3 comprises 14 residues. The V and J ends lost 4 bases and 2 bases respectively, with 11 bases between them. In germline, CDR1 is LGHDT, CDR2 YNNKEL (reference sequence). The CDR3 region is CASSPGISNYGYTF. The CDR3 DNA follows: TGTGCCAGCAGCCCGGGGATTTCAAACTATGGCTACACCTTC.

This clonotype came up many times. The chain joins TRBV12-3 or TRBV12-4 to TRBJ1-1; TRBD1 is a possible D gene (6 bases). V lost 5 bases to trimming and J lost 0 bases, with 16 bases between them. The CDR3 sequence is 16 residues long. CDR3 sequence: CASSPQQGSLNTEAFF. CDR3 DNA sequence: TGTGCCAGCAGTCCTCAGCAGGGGAGTTTGAACACTGAAGCTTTCTTT.

A single count supports this clonotype. This may come from a read error, since a much larger clone is one base off. V gene TRBV28 combines with J gene TRBJ2-5; D is possibly TRBD1 or TRBD2 (5 bases each). The CDR3 is 14 residues long. Germline CDR1 MDHEN, CDR2 SYDVKM. Trimming cost V 6 bases and J 5 bases, with 16 bases left between them. CDR3 nucleotide sequence: TGTGCCAGCAGCGAACTGACTAAGGGGGAGACCCAGTACTTC. This gives the protein CASSELTKGETQYF. The full variable domain, rest sourced from reference TRBV28 and TRBJ2-5, is DVKVTQSSRYLVKRTGEKVFLECVQDMDHENMFWYRQDPGLGLRLIYFSYDVKMKEKGDIPEGYSVSREKKERFSLILESASTNQTSMYLCASSELTKGETQYFGPGTRLLVL.

This clonotype has ten or more counts. The chain links TRBV11-2 to TRBJ2-5; perhaps TRBD2 as D (5 bases). This CDR3 region has 21 residues. Looked up from germline, CDR1 is SGHAT and CDR2 is FQNNGV. The V gene lost 1 base and the J gene lost 4 bases, with 31 bases spanning the gap. The CDR3 here is CASSLGLGVGRLRPRRETQYF. The CDR3 DNA reads TGTGCCAGCAGCTTAGGTTTGGGAGTTGGTCGGCTCAGGCCCCGCCGAGAGACCCAGTACTTC.

The rearrangement uses TRBV25-1 and TRBJ2-7; 7 nucleotides match TRBD1. CDR3 length equals 14 residues. Germline lookup yields CDR1 MGHDK and CDR2 SYGVNS. The ends lost 3 bases at V and 5 bases at J; junction bases unmatched: 7. Written as DNA, the CDR3 is TGTGCCAGCAGTGACCCATGGACAGGTGACGAGCAGTACTTC. Its protein is CASSDPWTGDEQYF.

This clonotype was counted many times. The V and J genes are TRBV3-1 and TRBJ2-5, with D perhaps TRBD2 (6 bases). In germline, CDR1 is LGHDT, CDR2 YNNKEL (reference sequence). The CDR3 contains 14 residues. V lost 2 bases to trimming and J lost 2 bases, with 9 bases between them. The chain's CDR3 is CASSQNSGQETQYF. CDR3 nucleotides: TGTGCCAGCAGCCAAAATAGCGGTCAAGAGACCCAGTACTTC.

At least ten counts were recorded for this clonotype. The chain recombines TRBV30 with TRBJ2-7; 10 bases map to TRBD2. CDR3 length: 14 residues. CDR1 and CDR2 from the germline V gene are GTSNPN and SVGIG (reference sequence). The V segment lost 6 bases and the J segment 4 bases; nucleotides outside the gene matches: 9. CDR3: CACASGSAVYEQYF. The CDR3 nucleotides are TGTGCCTGTGCTAGCGGGAGTGCGGTATACGAGCAGTACTTC.

This clonotype was observed many times. This sequence joins TRBV2 and TRBJ2-5; 7 bases line up with TRBD2. Losses at the gene ends were 8 bases for V and 1 base for J; bases not matched to a gene: 10. The CDR3 extends over 15 amino acids. The V gene's germline CDR1 is SNHLY and CDR2 FYNNEI. The CDR3 loop reads CASFRGEGIQETQYF. The CDR3 DNA sequence: TGTGCCAGCTTCCGGGGGGAGGGGATCCAAGAGACCCAGTACTTC.

The sample holds many counts of this clonotype. This chain uses TRBV7-3 with TRBJ2-7, with D unresolved. CDR3 length equals 13 residues. Trimming took off 0 bases at V and 5 bases at J, with 8 bases between the two ends. From germline, CDR1 is SGHTA and CDR2 FQGTGA. The CDR3 spells CASSLTGAHEQYF. CDR3 in DNA: TGTGCCAGCAGCTTAACGGGCGCCCACGAGCAGTACTTC.

Only one count was recorded for this clonotype. J is TRBJ2-7 and V is TRBV6-4, with 7 bases fitting TRBD1. This CDR3 has 14 residues. CDR1 and CDR2 (germline): MRHNA, SNTAGT. The V and J ends lost 3 bases and 1 base, in that order; junction bases with no gene match: 3. The CDR3 loop reads CASSDTTGSYEQYF. The CDR3 DNA reads TGTGCCAGCAGTGATACGACAGGGTCCTACGAGCAGTACTTC.

In DNA, the CDR3 is TGTGCCAGCAGTGTGCGACAGGGGGCGGTGAGCAATCAGCCCCAGCATTTT. This translates into CASSVRQGAVSNQPQHF. This chain links TRBV6-1 with TRBJ1-5, with 10 bases aligning to TRBD1. This CDR3 comprises 17 residues. Germline CDR1 MNHNS, CDR2 SASEGT. V shed 4 bases, J shed 1 base, and the junction held 7 bases outside the gene matches.

This clonotype was seen many times. V usage is TRBV2 and J usage is TRBJ2-5, with 8 bases that match TRBD2. J lost 5 bases, V lost 9 bases, and 14 bases had no gene match. The germline V gene encodes CDR1 SNHLY and CDR2 FYNNEI. The CDR3 is 15 residues long. In DNA form, the CDR3 reads TGTGCCAGTAGGTACGCCTCAGCGGGAGTGGAGACCCAGTACTTC. Protein sequence: CASRYASAGVETQYF.

The chain employs TRBV12-5 and TRBJ2-7; the D is unclear. Germline CDR1 and CDR2: LGHNT and FRNRAP. CDR3 size: 12 residues. V dropped 1 base and J dropped 0 bases, with 1 base sitting between them. This CDR3 reads CASGLGSYEQYF. The DNA of the CDR3 is TGTGCTAGTGGTTTGGGCTCCTACGAGCAGTACTTC.

This clonotype appeared many times. The chain carries TRBV30 and TRBJ1-1; D not certain. CDR1 GTSNPN and CDR2 SVGIG come from the germline V gene (reference sequence). With 0 bases removed from V and 8 bases from J, the gap between germline ends came to 7 bases. CDR3 length: 11 amino acids. The DNA for the CDR3 is TGTGCCTGGAGTGTATCCCGGGAAGCTTTCTTT. Protein: CAWSVSREAFF.

The chain combines TRBV6-1 with TRBJ1-5; D is uncertain. With 5 bases removed from V and 7 bases from J, the gap between germline ends came to 12 bases. Germline V CDR1 and CDR2: MNHNS, SASEGT. This CDR3 comprises 13 residues. For the CDR3, the DNA is TGTGCCAGCAGTACCGCCCCAGAGCAGCCCCAGCATTTT. Protein sequence: CASSTAPEQPQHF.

This clonotype was detected many times. This chain links TRBV30 with TRBJ1-1; weak D call: TRBD1 (6 bases). The CDR3 sequence is 13 residues long. Germline CDR1 and CDR2: GTSNPN and SVGIG (reference sequence). V was pared by 0 bases and J by 11 bases, with 16 bases between. The CDR3 protein is CAWSVPPGVTAFF. CDR3 nucleotide sequence: TGTGCCTGGAGTGTACCCCCAGGGGTGACCGCTTTCTTT.

This clonotype was detected many times. The chain links TRBV11-1 to TRBJ2-7; 7 nucleotides agree with TRBD1. Germline CDR1 SGHAT, CDR2 FQDESV (reference sequence). The CDR3 is made up of 13 amino acids. The V gene end was trimmed by 4 bases and the J gene end by 2 bases; junction bases not matched to a gene: 2. The CDR3 bases are TGTGCCAGCAGCTATGGACAGGCCTACGAGCAGTACTTC. As protein: CASSYGQAYEQYF.

This clonotype was seen at least ten times. The CDR3 nucleotides are TGTGCCTGGTCCATCCGTGGGGTATACTCCGAGACCCAGTACTTC. It encodes CAWSIRGVYSETQYF. The gene calls are TRBV30 and TRBJ2-5; D not resolved. The CDR3 contains 15 residues. Germline CDR1 and CDR2: GTSNPN and SVGIG (reference sequence). The ends were cut back, 5 bases at V and 5 bases at J, with 21 bases in the middle.